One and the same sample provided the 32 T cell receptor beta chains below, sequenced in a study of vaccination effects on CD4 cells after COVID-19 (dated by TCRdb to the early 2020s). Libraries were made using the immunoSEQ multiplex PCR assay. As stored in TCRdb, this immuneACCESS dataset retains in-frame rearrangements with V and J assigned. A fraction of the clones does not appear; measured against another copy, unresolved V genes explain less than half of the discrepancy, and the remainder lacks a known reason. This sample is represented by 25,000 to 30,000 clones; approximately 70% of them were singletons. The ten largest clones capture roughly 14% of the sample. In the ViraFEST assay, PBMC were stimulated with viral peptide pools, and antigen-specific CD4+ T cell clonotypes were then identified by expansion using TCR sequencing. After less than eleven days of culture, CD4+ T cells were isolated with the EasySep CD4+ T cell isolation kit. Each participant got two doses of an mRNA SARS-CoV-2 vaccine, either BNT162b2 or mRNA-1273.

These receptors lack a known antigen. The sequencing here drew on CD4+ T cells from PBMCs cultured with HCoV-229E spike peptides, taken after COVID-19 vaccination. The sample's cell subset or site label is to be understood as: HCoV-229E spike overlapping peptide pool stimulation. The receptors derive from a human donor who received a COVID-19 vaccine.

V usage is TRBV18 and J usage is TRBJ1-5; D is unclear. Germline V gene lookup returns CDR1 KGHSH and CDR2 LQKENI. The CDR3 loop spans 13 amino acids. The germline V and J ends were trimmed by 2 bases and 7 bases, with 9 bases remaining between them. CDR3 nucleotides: TGTGCCAGCTCACCAGGGAGTGACCAGCCCCAGCATTTT. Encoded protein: CASSPGSDQPQHF.

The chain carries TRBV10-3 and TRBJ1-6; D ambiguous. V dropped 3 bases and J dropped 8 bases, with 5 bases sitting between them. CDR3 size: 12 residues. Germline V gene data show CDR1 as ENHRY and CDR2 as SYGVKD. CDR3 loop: CAISERDSPLHF. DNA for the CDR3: TGTGCCATCAGTGAACGTGATTCACCCCTCCACTTT.

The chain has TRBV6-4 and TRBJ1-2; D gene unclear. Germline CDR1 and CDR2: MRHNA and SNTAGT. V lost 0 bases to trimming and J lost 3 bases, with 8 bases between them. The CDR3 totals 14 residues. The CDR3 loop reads CASSDSDRYYGYTF. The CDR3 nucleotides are TGTGCCAGCAGTGACTCGGACCGATACTATGGCTACACCTTC.

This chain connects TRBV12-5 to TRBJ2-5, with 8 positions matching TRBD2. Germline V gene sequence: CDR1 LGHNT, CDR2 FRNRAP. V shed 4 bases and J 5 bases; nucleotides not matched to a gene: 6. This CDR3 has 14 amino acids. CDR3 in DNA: TGTGCTAGTGGTTCGGGACTAGACGGGGAGACCCAGTACTTC. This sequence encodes CASGSGLDGETQYF.

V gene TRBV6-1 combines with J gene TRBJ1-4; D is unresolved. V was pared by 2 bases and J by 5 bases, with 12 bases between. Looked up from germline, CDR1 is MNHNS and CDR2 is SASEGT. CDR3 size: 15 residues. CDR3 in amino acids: CASSEMSSGNEKLFF. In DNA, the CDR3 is TGTGCCAGCAGTGAAATGAGTTCGGGGAATGAAAAACTGTTTTTT.

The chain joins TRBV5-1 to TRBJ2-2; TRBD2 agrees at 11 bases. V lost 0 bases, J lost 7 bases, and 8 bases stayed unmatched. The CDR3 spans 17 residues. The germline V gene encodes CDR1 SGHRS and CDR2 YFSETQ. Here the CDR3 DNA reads TGCGCCAGCAGCTTGGCCTTGACTAGCGGGGTCGGCGGGGAGCTGTTTTTT. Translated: CASSLALTSGVGGELFF.

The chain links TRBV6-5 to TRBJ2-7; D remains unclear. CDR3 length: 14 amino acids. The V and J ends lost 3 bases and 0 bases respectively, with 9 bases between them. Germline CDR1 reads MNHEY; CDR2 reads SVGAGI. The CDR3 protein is CASSYVVGSYEQYF. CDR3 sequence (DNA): TGTGCCAGCAGTTATGTAGTGGGCTCCTACGAGCAGTACTTC.

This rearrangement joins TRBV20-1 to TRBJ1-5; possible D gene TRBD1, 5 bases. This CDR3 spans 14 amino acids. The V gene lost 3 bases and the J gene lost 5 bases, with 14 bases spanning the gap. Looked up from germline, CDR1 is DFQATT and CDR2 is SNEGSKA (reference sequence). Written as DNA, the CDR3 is TGCAGTGCTAGTCAGGGACGGAATTATCAGCCCCAGCATTTT. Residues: CSASQGRNYQPQHF.

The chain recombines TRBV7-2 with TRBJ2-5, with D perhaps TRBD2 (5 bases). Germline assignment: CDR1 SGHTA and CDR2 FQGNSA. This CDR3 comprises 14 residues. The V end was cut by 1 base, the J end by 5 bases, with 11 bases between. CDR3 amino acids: CASSLVSSSETQYF. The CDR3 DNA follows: TGTGCCAGCAGCTTAGTTTCTAGCTCGGAGACCCAGTACTTC.

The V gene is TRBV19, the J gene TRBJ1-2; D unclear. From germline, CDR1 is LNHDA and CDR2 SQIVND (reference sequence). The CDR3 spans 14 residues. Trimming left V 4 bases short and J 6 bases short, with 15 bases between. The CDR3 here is CASSRSSRSDGYTF. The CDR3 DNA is TGTGCCAGTAGTAGGAGCAGTAGGTCGGATGGCTACACCTTC.

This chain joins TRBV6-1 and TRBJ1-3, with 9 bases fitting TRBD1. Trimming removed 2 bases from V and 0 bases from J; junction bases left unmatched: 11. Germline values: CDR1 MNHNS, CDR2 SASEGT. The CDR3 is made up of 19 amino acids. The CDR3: CASSEFEGQGLLSGNTIYF. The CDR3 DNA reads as TGTGCCAGCAGTGAATTTGAAGGACAGGGGCTCCTCTCTGGAAACACCATATATTTT.

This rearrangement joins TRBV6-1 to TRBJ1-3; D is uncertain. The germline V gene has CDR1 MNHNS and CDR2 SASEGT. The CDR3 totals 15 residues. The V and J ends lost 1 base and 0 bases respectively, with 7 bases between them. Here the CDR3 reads CASSEGISSGNTIYF. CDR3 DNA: TGTGCCAGCAGTGAAGGAATAAGCTCTGGAAACACCATATATTTT.

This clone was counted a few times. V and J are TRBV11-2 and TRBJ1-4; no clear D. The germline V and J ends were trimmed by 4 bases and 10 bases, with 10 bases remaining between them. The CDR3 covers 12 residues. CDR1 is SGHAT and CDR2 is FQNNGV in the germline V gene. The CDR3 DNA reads TGTGCCAGCAGCTCGGTGATAGGAAAACTGTTTTTT. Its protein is CASSSVIGKLFF.

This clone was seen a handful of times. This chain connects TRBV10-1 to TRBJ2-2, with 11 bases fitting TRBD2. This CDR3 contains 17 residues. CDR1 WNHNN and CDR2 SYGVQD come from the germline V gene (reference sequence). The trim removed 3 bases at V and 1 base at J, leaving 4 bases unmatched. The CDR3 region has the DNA TGCGCCAGCAGTGACCCCGGACTAGCGGGGAACACCGGGGAGCTGTTTTTT. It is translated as CASSDPGLAGNTGELFF.

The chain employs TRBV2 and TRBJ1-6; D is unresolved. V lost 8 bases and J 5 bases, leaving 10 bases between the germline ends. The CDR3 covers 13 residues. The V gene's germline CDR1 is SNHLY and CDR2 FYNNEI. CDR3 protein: CASLGRDNSPLHF. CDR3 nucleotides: TGTGCCAGCCTAGGACGGGATAATTCACCCCTCCACTTT.

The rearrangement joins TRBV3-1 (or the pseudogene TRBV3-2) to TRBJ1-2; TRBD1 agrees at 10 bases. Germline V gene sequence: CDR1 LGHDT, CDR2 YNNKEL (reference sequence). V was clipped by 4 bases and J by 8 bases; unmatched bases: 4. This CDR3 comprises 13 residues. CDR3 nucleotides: TGTGCCAGCAGCCGCGGACAGGGGGACGGCTACACCTTC. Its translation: CASSRGQGDGYTF.

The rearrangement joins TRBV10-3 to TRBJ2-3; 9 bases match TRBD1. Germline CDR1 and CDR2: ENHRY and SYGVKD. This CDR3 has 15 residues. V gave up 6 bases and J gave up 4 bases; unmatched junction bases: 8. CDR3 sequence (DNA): TGTGCCATCAGCGAGGCGGGACAGGGACCAGATACGCAGTATTTT. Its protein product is CAISEAGQGPDTQYF.

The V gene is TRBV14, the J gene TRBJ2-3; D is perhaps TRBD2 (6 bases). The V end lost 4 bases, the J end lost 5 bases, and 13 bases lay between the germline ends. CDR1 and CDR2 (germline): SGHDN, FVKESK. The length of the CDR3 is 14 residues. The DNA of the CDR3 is TGTGCCAGCAGCCTCCGGGGGAACAAAGATACGCAGTATTTT. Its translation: CASSLRGNKDTQYF.

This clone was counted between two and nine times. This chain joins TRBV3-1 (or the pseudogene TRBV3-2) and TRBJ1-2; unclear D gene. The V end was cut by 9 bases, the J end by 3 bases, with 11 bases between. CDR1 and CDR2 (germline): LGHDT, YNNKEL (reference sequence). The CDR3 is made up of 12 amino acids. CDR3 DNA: TGTGCCAGTCGAAGTTTGGACTATGGCTACACCTTC. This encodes CASRSLDYGYTF.

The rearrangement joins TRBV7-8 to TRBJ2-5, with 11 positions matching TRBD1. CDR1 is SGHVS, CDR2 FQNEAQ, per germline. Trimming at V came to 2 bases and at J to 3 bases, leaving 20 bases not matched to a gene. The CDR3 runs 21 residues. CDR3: CASSLTPRRGTGGRGKETQYF. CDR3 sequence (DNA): TGTGCCAGCAGCTTAACCCCCCGCCGGGGGACAGGGGGAAGAGGGAAAGAGACCCAGTACTTC.

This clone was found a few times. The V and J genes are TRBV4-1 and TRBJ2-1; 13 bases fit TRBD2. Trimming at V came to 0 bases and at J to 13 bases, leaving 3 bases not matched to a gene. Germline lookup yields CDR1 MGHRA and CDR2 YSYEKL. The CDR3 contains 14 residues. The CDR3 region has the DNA TGCGCCAGCAGCCAAGAATGGACTAGCGGGGGACAGTTCTTC. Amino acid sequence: CASSQEWTSGGQFF.

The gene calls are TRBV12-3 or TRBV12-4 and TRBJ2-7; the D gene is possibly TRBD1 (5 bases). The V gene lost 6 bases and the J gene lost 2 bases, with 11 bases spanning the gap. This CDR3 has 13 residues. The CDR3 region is CASSRPQAYEQYF. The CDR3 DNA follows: TGTGCCAGCAGCCGCCCACAGGCCTACGAGCAGTACTTC.

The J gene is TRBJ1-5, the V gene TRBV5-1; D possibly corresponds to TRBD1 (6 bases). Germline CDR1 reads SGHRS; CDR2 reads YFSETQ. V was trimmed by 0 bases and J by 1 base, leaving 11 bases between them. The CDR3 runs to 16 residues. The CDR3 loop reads CASSLGPTGSNQPQHF. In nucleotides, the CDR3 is TGCGCCAGCAGCTTGGGACCCACAGGGAGCAATCAGCCCCAGCATTTT.

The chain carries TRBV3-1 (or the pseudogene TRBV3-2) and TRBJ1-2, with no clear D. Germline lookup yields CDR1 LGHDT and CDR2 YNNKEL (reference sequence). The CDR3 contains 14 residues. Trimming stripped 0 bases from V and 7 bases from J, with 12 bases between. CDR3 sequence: CASSQEPRTSGYTF. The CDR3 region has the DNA TGTGCCAGCAGCCAAGAACCGAGGACGAGTGGCTACACCTTC.

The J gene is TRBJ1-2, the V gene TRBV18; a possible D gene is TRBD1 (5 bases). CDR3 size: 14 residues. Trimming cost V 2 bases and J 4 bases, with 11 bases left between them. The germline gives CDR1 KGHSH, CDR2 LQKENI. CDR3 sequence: CASSPEQDPYGYTF. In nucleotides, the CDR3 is TGTGCCAGCTCACCAGAACAGGATCCCTATGGCTACACCTTC.

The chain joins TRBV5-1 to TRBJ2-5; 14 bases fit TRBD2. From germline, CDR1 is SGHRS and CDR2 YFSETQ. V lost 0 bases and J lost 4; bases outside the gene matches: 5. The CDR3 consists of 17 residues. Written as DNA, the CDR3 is TGCGCCAGCAGCTTGGCCCAGGGACTAGCGGGAGTAGAGACCCAGTACTTC. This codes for CASSLAQGLAGVETQYF.

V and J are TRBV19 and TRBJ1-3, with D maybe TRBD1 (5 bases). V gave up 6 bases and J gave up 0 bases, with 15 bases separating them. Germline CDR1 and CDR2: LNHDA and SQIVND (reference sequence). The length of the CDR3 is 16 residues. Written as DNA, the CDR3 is TGTGCCAGTAGGGAAACGGGACGGAACTCTGGAAACACCATATATTTT. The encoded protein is CASRETGRNSGNTIYF.

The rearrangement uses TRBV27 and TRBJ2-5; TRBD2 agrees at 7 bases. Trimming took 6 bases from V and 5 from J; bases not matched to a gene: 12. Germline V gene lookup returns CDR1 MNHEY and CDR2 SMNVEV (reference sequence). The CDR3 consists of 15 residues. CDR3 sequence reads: CASSPRGRGRETQYF. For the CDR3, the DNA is TGTGCCAGCAGCCCCCGGGGGAGGGGAAGGGAGACCCAGTACTTC.

DNA of the CDR3: TGTGCCAGCTCACCACTAGCGGAGCCTAAGCAGTTCTTC. Its protein product is CASSPLAEPKQFF. The V call is TRBV18, the J call TRBJ2-1, with D possibly TRBD2 on 6 matching bases. Germline values: CDR1 KGHSH, CDR2 LQKENI. The CDR3 has 13 amino acids. With 1 base removed from V and 11 bases from J, the gap between germline ends came to 12 bases. Full variable domain (remainder filled in from reference TRBV18 and TRBJ2-1): NAGVMQNPRHLVRRRGQEARLRCSPMKGHSHVYWYRQLPEEGLKFMVYLQKENIIDESGMPKERFSAEFPKEGPSILRIQQVVRGDSAAYFCASSPLAEPKQFFGPGTRLTVL.

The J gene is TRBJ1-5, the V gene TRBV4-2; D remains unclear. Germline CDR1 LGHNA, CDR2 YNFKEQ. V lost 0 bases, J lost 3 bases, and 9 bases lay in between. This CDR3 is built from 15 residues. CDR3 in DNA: TGTGCCAGCAGCCAAGAAACAGCGTCCAATCAGCCCCAGCATTTT. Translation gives CASSQETASNQPQHF.

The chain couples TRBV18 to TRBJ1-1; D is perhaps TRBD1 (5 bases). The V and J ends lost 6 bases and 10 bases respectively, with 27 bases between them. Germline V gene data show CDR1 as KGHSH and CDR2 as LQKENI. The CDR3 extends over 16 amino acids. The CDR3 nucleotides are TGTGCCAGCTCCCCCAGGGTGGGGCAGGCTACTGGGGGAGCTTTCTTT. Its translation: CASSPRVGQATGGAFF.

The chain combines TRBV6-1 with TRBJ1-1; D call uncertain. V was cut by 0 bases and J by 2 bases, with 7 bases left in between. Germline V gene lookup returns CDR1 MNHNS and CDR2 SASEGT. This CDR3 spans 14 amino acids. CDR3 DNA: TGTGCCAGCAGTGAAGCCAGACCAAACACTGAAGCTTTCTTT. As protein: CASSEARPNTEAFF.